Listed here are 30 T cell receptor beta chains from one sample, sequenced in a study of regulatory T cells in long-lasting Graves disease. Time point: newly diagnosed GD, antithyroid drugs for less than 3 months. RNA extracted from PBMCs served as the sequencing template. Construction of the TCR beta libraries employed iRepertoire HTBI primers in conjunction with Arm-PCR of CDR3 regions. A single record per CDR3 protein comes from TCRdb applying MiXCR to the multiplex PCR reads. Altogether about 430,000 distinct CDR3 sequences are present, about 15% being singletons, with the ten largest covering approximately 7.6%. The data also belong to a second study, concerning T cells in Graves' hyperthyroidism and ophthalmopathy.

The source was peripheral blood mononuclear cells (PBMCs), collected at new diagnosis, from a patient treated with antithyroid drugs. The receptors derive from a woman in her thirties or forties with Graves disease.

Comment on this clonotype: At one of its ends the junction is not consistent with the germline gene, which may arise from a read error. This sequence joins TRBV27 and TRBJ2-6; the match to TRBD1 covers 7 bases. The CDR3 spans 18 residues. From germline, CDR1 is MNHEY and CDR2 SMNVEV (reference sequence). This CDR3 is CASSFGDRATSGANVLAF. CDR3 nucleotides: TGTGCCAGCAGTTTCGGTGACAGGGCGACCTCTGGGGCCAACGTCCTGGCTTTC. The variable domain in full, with the rest retrieved from reference TRBV27 and TRBJ2-6, is EAQVTQNPRYLITVTGKKLTVTCSQNMNHEYMSWYRQDPGLGLRQIYYSMNVEVTDKGDVPEGYKVSRKEKRNFPLILESPSPNQTSLYFCASSFGDRATSGANVLAFGAGSRLTVL.

This clonotype was recorded many times. CDR3 DNA sequence: TGTGCCATCAGCGCTGGGCCAAACACTGAAGCTTTCTTT. It codes for CAISAGPNTEAFF. The chain employs TRBV10-3 and TRBJ1-1; the D is unclear. The CDR3 sequence is 13 residues long. Germline V CDR1 and CDR2: ENHRY, SYGVKD. V was clipped by 6 bases and J by 2 bases, with 10 bases between them.

This clonotype was detected many times. The chain is built from TRBV5-4 and TRBJ2-3; 8 bases agree with TRBD2. The V segment lost 7 bases and the J segment 5 bases; nucleotides outside the gene matches: 15. This CDR3 has 16 amino acids. Germline-derived CDR1 and CDR2 are SGHNT and YYREEE (reference sequence). The CDR3 bases are TGTGCCAGCCACCTTAGAGGCGGGAGGATTAAAGATACGCAGTATTTT. Amino acids: CASHLRGGRIKDTQYF. The variable domain in full, completed from reference TRBV5-4 and TRBJ2-3, reads ETGVTQSPTHLIKTRGQQVTLRCSSQSGHNTVSWYQQALGQGPQFIFQYYREEENGRGNFPPRFSGLQFPNYSSELNVNALELDDSALYLCASHLRGGRIKDTQYFGPGTRLTVL.

This clonotype was observed at least ten times. The rearrangement links TRBV4-1 to TRBJ2-7; the match to TRBD2 covers 9 bases. This CDR3 region has 15 residues. Losses at the gene ends were 6 bases for V and 2 bases for J; bases not matched to a gene: 8. The germline gives CDR1 MGHRA, CDR2 YSYEKL. The CDR3: CASRIRREGTYEQYF. DNA for the CDR3: TGCGCCAGCAGAATACGGCGGGAGGGAACCTACGAGCAGTACTTC.

The V gene is TRBV6-2 or TRBV6-3, the J gene TRBJ2-1, with a possible D match to TRBD1 (5 bases). This CDR3 is built from 15 residues. V lost 5 bases to trimming and J lost 0 bases, with 11 bases between them. CDR1 and CDR2 from the germline V gene are MNHEY and SVGEGT. CDR3 nucleotides: TGTGCCAGCAGTGAACGTGACAGCTCCTACAATGAGCAGTTCTTC. It encodes CASSERDSSYNEQFF.

This clonotype was observed a few times. The chain has TRBV28 and TRBJ1-5; the D gene is possibly TRBD1 (5 bases). V lost 3 bases and J lost 1, with 7 bases in between. Per the germline V gene, CDR1 is MDHEN and CDR2 is SYDVKM. The CDR3 loop spans 14 amino acids. CDR3: CASSFWGSNQPQHF. CDR3 nucleotide sequence: TGTGCCAGCAGTTTTTGGGGGAGCAATCAGCCCCAGCATTTT.

This clonotype occurred many times. The chain employs TRBV9 and TRBJ2-5; 9 bases map to TRBD1. Germline lookup yields CDR1 SGDLS and CDR2 YYNGEE. Trimming removed 3 bases from V and 1 base from J; junction bases left unmatched: 7. This CDR3 contains 16 residues. The CDR3 DNA sequence: TGTGCCAGCAGCGGCGGGACAGGGTGGACCCAAGAGACCCAGTACTTC. It codes for CASSGGTGWTQETQYF.

This clonotype was seen ten or more times. This sequence joins TRBV3-1 and TRBJ2-2; 11 bases line up with TRBD1. The trim removed 1 base at V and 8 bases at J, leaving 3 bases unmatched. Germline V CDR1 and CDR2: LGHDT, YNNKEL (reference sequence). The CDR3 is 15 residues long. The CDR3 spells CASSQVGTGGGELFF. The CDR3 DNA is TGTGCCAGCAGCCAAGTCGGGACAGGGGGAGGGGAGCTGTTTTTT.

The CDR3 DNA is TGTGCCAGCAGCACCCACCCCGGGACTAGCGGTAACAATGAGCAGTTCTTC. Translated, it gives CASSTHPGTSGNNEQFF. This chain uses TRBV3-1 with TRBJ2-1; 11 bases fit TRBD2. Per germline, CDR1 LGHDT and CDR2 YNNKEL (reference sequence). This CDR3 region has 17 residues. The ends lost 5 bases at V and 5 bases at J; junction bases unmatched: 11.

This clonotype appeared many times. The chain employs TRBV7-6 and TRBJ2-5; 7 positions match TRBD1. V gave up 4 bases and J gave up 5 bases; unmatched junction bases: 10. CDR1 is SGHVS and CDR2 is FNYEAQ in the germline V gene. CDR3 length: 15 residues. The CDR3 region is CASSWGQPDRETQYF. The CDR3 DNA reads as TGTGCCAGCAGCTGGGGACAGCCTGACCGTGAGACCCAGTACTTC.

This clonotype showed up many times. The chain couples TRBV29-1 to TRBJ1-3; D not resolved. Trimming removed 7 bases at V and 0 bases at J, with 10 bases between. CDR3 size: 13 residues. Germline lookup yields CDR1 SQVTM and CDR2 ANQGSEA. This CDR3 reads CSAVAFSGNTIYF. In DNA, the CDR3 is TGCAGCGCCGTGGCTTTCTCTGGAAACACCATATATTTT.

This clonotype was found a few times. The V and J genes are TRBV18 and TRBJ1-2, with 8 bases fitting TRBD1. The ends lost 2 bases at V and 4 bases at J; junction bases unmatched: 9. Germline loops: CDR1 KGHSH, CDR2 LQKENI. This CDR3 contains 16 residues. Here the CDR3 DNA reads TGTGCCAGCTCACCAGGTCAGGGGGCGACCTCCTATGGCTACACCTTC. It yields the protein CASSPGQGATSYGYTF.

This clonotype was seen ten or more times. The V and J genes are TRBV12-5 and TRBJ2-1; maybe TRBD1 (6 bases). CDR1 and CDR2 from the germline V gene are LGHNT and FRNRAP. V lost 3 bases and J 8 bases, leaving 11 bases between the germline ends. The CDR3 covers 13 residues. The CDR3 loop is CASGFLQGDEQFF. In nucleotides, the CDR3 is TGTGCTAGTGGTTTTCTACAGGGTGATGAGCAGTTCTTC.

Of note for this clonotype: A far bigger clonotype differs at one base, so this is likely a read error. This rearrangement joins TRBV6-1 to TRBJ2-7; 9 bases are a match to TRBD1. CDR1 MNHNS and CDR2 SASEGT come from the germline V gene. The CDR3 is 16 amino acids. CDR3 bases: TGTGCCAGCAGTTACCGGACAGGGGACAGCTCCTACAAGCAGTACTTC. This codes for CASSYRTGDSSYKQYF.

A few counts support this clonotype. CDR3 bases: TGTGCCAGTCAGGGGGCGGCGAACATTCAGTACTTC. Protein: CASQGAANIQYF. The J gene is TRBJ2-4, the V gene TRBV5-5; 8 positions match TRBD1. The CDR3 contains 12 residues. Trimming at V came to 8 bases and at J to 7 bases, leaving 5 bases not matched to a gene. Germline loops: CDR1 SGHKS, CDR2 YYEKEE (reference sequence).

This clonotype was counted a few times. The J gene is TRBJ2-2, the V gene TRBV28, with D possibly being TRBD2 (5 bases). The CDR3 has 14 residues. Trimming shortened V by 6 bases and J by 5 bases, and 13 bases separated the two germline ends. Germline CDR1 and CDR2: MDHEN and SYDVKM. CDR3 sequence reads: CASSRPGGTGELFF. The CDR3 region has the DNA TGTGCCAGCAGCCGACCCGGAGGTACCGGGGAGCTGTTTTTT.

This clonotype was found many times. The CDR3 coding sequence is TGTGCCAGCAGCTTAGACGGGACAGGGGTCACTGAAGCTTTCTTT. Its translation is CASSLDGTGVTEAFF. The chain is built from TRBV7-3 and TRBJ1-1, with 10 bases lining up with TRBD1. The CDR3 is 15 amino acids. The V gene end was trimmed by 2 bases and the J gene end by 4 bases; junction bases not matched to a gene: 4. Germline values: CDR1 SGHTA, CDR2 FQGTGA.

Many counts were recorded for this clonotype. The chain joins TRBV28 to TRBJ1-1; maybe TRBD1 (5 bases). Germline assignment: CDR1 MDHEN and CDR2 SYDVKM. Trimming left V 6 bases short and J 1 base short, with 15 bases between. CDR3 length: 15 residues. The CDR3 sequence is CASRRQGTWNTEAFF. CDR3 bases: TGTGCCAGCAGGAGGCAGGGAACGTGGAACACTGAAGCTTTCTTT.

In its sample, this clonotype was seen a few times. The chain links TRBV10-3 to TRBJ1-5; possible D gene TRBD1, 5 bases. V was clipped by 6 bases and J by 7 bases, with 16 bases between them. The CDR3 runs to 14 residues. Germline loops: CDR1 ENHRY, CDR2 SYGVKD. CDR3 nucleotides: TGTGCCATCAGGGGATCCCAGGGTGGCCAGCCCCAGCATTTT. This encodes CAIRGSQGGQPQHF.

This clonotype was observed many times. The rearrangement uses TRBV7-2 and TRBJ1-1, with a possible D match to TRBD1 (5 bases). CDR3 size: 14 residues. Trimming took off 3 bases at V and 6 bases at J, with 14 bases between the two ends. Germline lookup yields CDR1 SGHTA and CDR2 FQGNSA. This CDR3 reads CASSLGRSVPEAFF. CDR3 sequence (DNA): TGTGCCAGCAGCTTGGGGCGGTCGGTCCCTGAAGCTTTCTTT.

CDR3 region: CASSVGLDELQYF. The DNA of the CDR3 is TGTGCCAGCAGCGTTGGACTAGACGAGCTCCAGTACTTC. The gene calls are TRBV14 and TRBJ2-5; 7 positions match TRBD2. The V gene end was trimmed by 5 bases and the J gene end by 10 bases; junction bases not matched to a gene: 10. Per the germline V gene, CDR1 is SGHDN and CDR2 is FVKESK. This CDR3 contains 13 residues.

This clonotype was recorded at least ten times. The V gene is TRBV28, the J gene TRBJ2-1; TRBD1 is a possible D gene (6 bases). The CDR3 has 13 amino acids. With 10 bases removed from V and 0 bases from J, the gap between germline ends came to 10 bases. Germline V CDR1 and CDR2: MDHEN, SYDVKM. CDR3 bases: TGTGCCACCGACAGGTACTCCTACAATGAGCAGTTCTTC. Amino acid sequence: CATDRYSYNEQFF.

This clonotype was seen ten or more times. The chain carries TRBV29-1 and TRBJ2-1, with 10 nucleotides matching TRBD1. Germline V lookup: CDR1 SQVTM, CDR2 ANQGSEA. V gave up 7 bases and J gave up 9 bases; unmatched junction bases: 15. CDR3 size: 15 residues. CDR3 nucleotides: TGCAGCGCCCCCGTAAAGGGACAGGGGAGGGGTGAGCAGTTCTTC. Its protein is CSAPVKGQGRGEQFF.

This chain uses TRBV24-1 with TRBJ2-3; no reliable D call. CDR1 and CDR2 from the germline V gene are KGHDR and SFDVKD. This CDR3 has 13 amino acids. V shed 3 bases and J shed 6 bases, with 9 bases lying between them. The CDR3 loop is CATSDLGSDTQYF. The DNA for the CDR3 is TGTGCCACCAGTGATCTCGGATCCGATACGCAGTATTTT.

The table lists this clonotype with many counts. The chain has TRBV7-2 and TRBJ2-1; TRBD2 matches at 10 bases. J lost 2 bases, V lost 5 bases, and 6 bases had no gene match. CDR3 length: 16 amino acids. CDR1 and CDR2 (germline): SGHTA, FQGNSA. The CDR3 protein is CASSVVGLATYNEQFF. Written as DNA, the CDR3 is TGTGCCAGCAGCGTGGTGGGACTAGCGACCTACAATGAGCAGTTCTTC. The complete variable domain, with remaining parts taken from reference TRBV7-2 and TRBJ2-1, reads GAGVSQSPSNKVTEKGKDVELRCDPISGHTALYWYRQSLGQGLEFLIYFQGNSAPDKSGLPSDRFSAERTGGSVSTLTIQRTQQEDSAVYLCASSVVGLATYNEQFFGPGTRLTVL.

At least ten counts were recorded for this clonotype. This chain links TRBV11-2 with TRBJ2-5, with 8 nucleotides matching TRBD1. This CDR3 is built from 17 residues. J lost 2 bases, V lost 5 bases, and 13 bases had no gene match. Per the germline V gene, CDR1 is SGHAT and CDR2 is FQNNGV. Written as DNA, the CDR3 is TGTGCCAGCAGCGTACACCGGACAGGGTTTCTGCAAGAGACCCAGTACTTC. Protein product: CASSVHRTGFLQETQYF.

This clonotype was seen at least ten times. The chain joins TRBV12-3 or TRBV12-4 to TRBJ2-7, with 7 bases that match TRBD1. Germline trimming cut 6 bases from V and 1 base from J; bases unmatched to any gene: 6. This CDR3 has 14 residues. The CDR3 loop reads CASSPWGQSYEQYF. For the CDR3, the DNA is TGTGCCAGCAGCCCCTGGGGACAGTCCTACGAGCAGTACTTC.

The sample holds many counts of this clonotype. The chain combines TRBV28 with TRBJ1-5, with unresolved D. V gave up 10 bases and J gave up 9 bases, with 19 bases separating them. There are 13 residues in the CDR3. Germline assignment: CDR1 MDHEN and CDR2 SYDVKM. The CDR3 nucleotides are TGTGCCACAACAGCTCAAGGGTCTGGGCCCCAGCATTTT. Residues: CATTAQGSGPQHF.

Turning to this clonotype: This sequence may be a read error, since a much larger clone differs from it by one base. The chain recombines TRBV27 with TRBJ2-1, with TRBD2 matching 12 bases. The DNA end lines up better with TRBJ2-5; the J call may be wrong. CDR1 and CDR2 from the germline V gene are MNHEY and SMNVEV (reference sequence). CDR3 length equals 19 residues. CDR3 sequence: CASSLYPPTSGGPQETQYF. DNA for the CDR3: TGTGCCAGCAGTTTATACCCTCCGACTAGCGGGGGTCCCCAAGAGACCCAGTACTTC.

This clonotype was counted ten times or more. This chain links TRBV6-1 with TRBJ2-3; D gene uncertain. The length of the CDR3 is 13 residues. V lost 2 bases to trimming and J lost 6 bases, with 9 bases between them. Germline V gene lookup returns CDR1 MNHNS and CDR2 SASEGT. CDR3 coding DNA: TGTGCCAGCAGTGAAAATATATACGATACGCAGTATTTT. This gives the protein CASSENIYDTQYF.